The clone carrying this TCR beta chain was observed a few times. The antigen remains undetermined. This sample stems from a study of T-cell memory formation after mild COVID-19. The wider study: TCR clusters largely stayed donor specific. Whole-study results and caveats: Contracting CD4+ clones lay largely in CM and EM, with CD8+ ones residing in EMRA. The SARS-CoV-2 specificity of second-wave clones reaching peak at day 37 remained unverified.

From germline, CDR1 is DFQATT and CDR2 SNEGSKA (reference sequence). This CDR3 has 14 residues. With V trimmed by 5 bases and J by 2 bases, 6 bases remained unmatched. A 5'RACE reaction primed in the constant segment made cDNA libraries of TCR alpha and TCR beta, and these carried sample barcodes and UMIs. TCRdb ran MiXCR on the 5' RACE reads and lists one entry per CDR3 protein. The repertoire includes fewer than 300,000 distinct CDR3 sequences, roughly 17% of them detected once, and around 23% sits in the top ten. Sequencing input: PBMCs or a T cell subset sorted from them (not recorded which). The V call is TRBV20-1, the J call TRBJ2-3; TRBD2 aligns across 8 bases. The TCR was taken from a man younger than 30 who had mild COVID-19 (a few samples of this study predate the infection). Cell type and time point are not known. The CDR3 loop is CSAGLAPSTDTQYF. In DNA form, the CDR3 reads TGCAGTGCTGGACTAGCCCCTTCCACAGATACGCAGTATTTT.